This is a list of T cell receptor beta chains from one sample in a study of OX40 agonist ivuxolimab in advanced cancers. Using immunoSEQ multiplex PCR, the repertoire was profiled, and TCRdb retains in-frame clones only, with some absent. The sample lists 90,000 or so clones, 85% to 90% occurring once. Sequenced material: CD4+ or CD8+ T cells sorted from blood, taken in a trial of the OX40 agonist ivuxolimab. The receptors were sampled from an adult with an advanced solid tumor such as melanoma, head and neck, liver or kidney cancer. Each CDR3 is given with its conserved first and last residue. A D gene is named only where the DNA matches it firmly. Clone sizes are given selectively: once, few, many, or a class where the clone is expanded.

clone_size	cdr3_length	d_call	v_call	j_call	cdr3_aa	cdr3_nt
NA	19	NA	TRBV4-1	TRBJ1-2	CASSQGSGQAGVGPYGYTF	TGCGCCAGCAGCCAAGGGAGCGGGCAAGCTGGGGTTGGTCCCTATGGCTACACCTTC
few	14	NA	TRBV30	TRBJ2-7	CAWSTAGKSYEQYF	TGTGCCTGGAGCACGGCAGGGAAATCCTACGAGCAGTACTTC
NA	13	NA	TRBV5-1	TRBJ2-7	CASSLGGTYEQYF	TGCGCCAGCAGCTTGGGAGGGACCTACGAGCAGTACTTC
NA	11	NA	TRBV20-1	TRBJ2-5	CSASLGETQYF	TGCAGTGCTAGTTTAGGGGAGACCCAGTACTTC
NA	16	TRBD2	TRBV30	TRBJ2-1	CAWSLLAGGPSNEQFF	TGTGCCTGGAGTCTTTTAGCGGGAGGGCCTTCTAATGAGCAGTTCTTC
NA	14	NA	TRBV7-3	TRBJ1-1	CASRDSSLNTEAFF	TGTGCCAGCAGAGATTCTTCGTTGAACACTGAAGCTTTCTTT
once	14	NA	TRBV30	TRBJ2-3	CAWKGLRSTDTQYF	TGTGCCTGGAAGGGGCTTCGGAGCACAGATACGCAGTATTTT
NA	11	NA	TRBV6-6	TRBJ2-1	CASSRVNEQFF	TGTGCCAGCAGTCGAGTCAATGAGCAGTTCTTC
NA	17	NA	TRBV4-3	TRBJ1-5	CASSHTYRDPGPQPQHF	TGCGCCAGCAGCCACACTTACCGGGACCCAGGCCCTCAGCCCCAGCATTTT
NA	14	NA	TRBV19	TRBJ1-5	CASSISPSNQPQHF	TGTGCCAGTAGTATCTCCCCCAGCAATCAGCCCCAGCATTTT
NA	15	NA	TRBV5-1	TRBJ2-7	CASSRNTGSSYEQYF	TGCGCCAGCAGCCGAAATACCGGAAGCTCCTACGAGCAGTACTTC
NA	10	NA	TRBV29-1	TRBJ2-5	CSVDDGTQYF	TGCAGCGTTGATGACGGGACCCAGTACTTC
NA	16	TRBD2	TRBV7-8	TRBJ2-3	CASSALAGGSTDTQYF	TGTGCCAGCAGCGCCCTAGCGGGAGGGAGCACAGATACGCAGTATTTT
NA	18	NA	TRBV19	TRBJ2-7	CASSMSRDPLSGSYEQYF	TGTGCCAGTAGTATGTCCCGGGACCCCTTGTCGGGCTCCTACGAGCAGTACTTC
NA	16	NA	TRBV19	TRBJ1-6	CASSRLFSSYNSPLHF	TGTGCCAGTAGCAGACTCTTCAGCTCCTATAATTCACCCCTCCACTTT
NA	13	NA	TRBV19	TRBJ1-5	CASSIPSTQPQHF	TGTGCCAGTAGTATCCCTAGTACTCAGCCCCAGCATTTT
NA	16	TRBD1	TRBV18	TRBJ2-1	CASSPYRDSTYNEQFF	TGTGCCAGCTCACCCTACCGGGACAGCACATACAATGAGCAGTTCTTC